The 26 T cell receptor beta chains below were found in one sample sequenced in a study of cytomegalovirus exposure and HLA in healthy donors. PCR employed 60 Vbeta and 13 Jbeta primers. Data came from immunoSEQ multiplex PCR; TCRdb stores just in-frame clones and leaves some out. This sample has some 150,000 clones; less than 85% occur once, and the top ten carry around 6.6%. The sequenced sample was PBMCs. All receptors derive from a man aged 50-59 years in good health and CMV-seropositive.

This chain connects TRBV5-6 to TRBJ1-2, with D perhaps TRBD1 (5 bases). Trimming cost V 4 bases and J 8 bases, with 15 bases left between them. The CDR3 runs 13 residues. Germline V gene data show CDR1 as SGHDT and CDR2 as YYEEEE. CDR3 in DNA: TGTGCCAGCAGCCCCTCGGGGGGTCTGGGCTACACCTTC. It is translated as CASSPSGGLGYTF.

The chain links TRBV10-3 to TRBJ2-1, with 14 nucleotides matching TRBD2. Per germline, CDR1 ENHRY and CDR2 SYGVKD. J lost 8 bases, V lost 6 bases, and 6 bases had no gene match. This CDR3 is 15 amino acids long. The CDR3, as DNA: TGTGCCATCAGCACGGGACTAGCGGGAGCTGATGAGCAGTTCTTC. Translated: CAISTGLAGADEQFF.

This clone was seen a few times. V usage is TRBV5-1 and J usage is TRBJ2-1, with 10 bases matching TRBD2. CDR1 and CDR2 (germline): SGHRS, YFSETQ. The ends lost 4 bases at V and 3 bases at J; junction bases unmatched: 4. The CDR3 is 15 amino acids. The CDR3 DNA follows: TGCGCCAGCAGCGAGAGGACTAGCGGCTACAATGAGCAGTTCTTC. Translation gives CASSERTSGYNEQFF.

The V gene is TRBV5-4, the J gene TRBJ1-6; perhaps TRBD1 as D (5 bases). The CDR3 consists of 15 residues. The germline V gene has CDR1 SGHNT and CDR2 YYREEE (reference sequence). The V and J ends lost 3 bases and 7 bases respectively, with 14 bases between them. CDR3 coding DNA: TGTGCCAGCAGCTATTCGAGCGGGGGGAATTCACCCCTCCACTTT. It codes for CASSYSSGGNSPLHF.

The CDR3 here is CASSFVLAANTGELFF. DNA for the CDR3: TGTGCCAGCAGCTTCGTACTAGCTGCGAACACCGGGGAGCTGTTTTTT. V and J are TRBV5-8 and TRBJ2-2, with D possibly matching TRBD2 (6 bases). This CDR3 spans 16 amino acids. Germline-derived CDR1 and CDR2 are SGHTS and YDEGEE. V shed 2 bases and J shed 0 bases, with 11 bases lying between them.

CDR3 region: CASSPIGRVSYEQYF. The CDR3 DNA reads TGTGCCAGTAGCCCAATCGGGAGAGTTTCCTACGAGCAGTACTTC. The chain uses TRBV19 and TRBJ2-7; D is perhaps TRBD2 (6 bases). The germline V and J ends were trimmed by 6 bases and 1 base, with 16 bases remaining between them. The germline gives CDR1 LNHDA, CDR2 SQIVND (reference sequence). The CDR3 is 15 residues long.

This clone was detected only once. The chain recombines TRBV5-1 with TRBJ1-1; possible D gene TRBD1, 5 bases. This CDR3 comprises 15 residues. Germline loops: CDR1 SGHRS, CDR2 YFSETQ. V dropped 4 bases and J dropped 3 bases, with 16 bases sitting between them. The CDR3 DNA reads as TGCGCCAGCAGCCACCCGGGGGGAGGGGACACTGAAGCTTTCTTT. The encoded protein is CASSHPGGGDTEAFF.

A single count supports this clone. This chain connects TRBV13 to TRBJ2-7; weak D call: TRBD2 (6 bases). The germline V and J ends were trimmed by 4 bases and 6 bases, with 13 bases remaining between them. The CDR3 totals 13 residues. Per the germline V gene, CDR1 is PRHDT and CDR2 is FYEKMQ (reference sequence). This CDR3 is CASSSRDSIEQYF. The CDR3 bases are TGTGCCAGCAGCTCTAGGGACTCTATCGAGCAGTACTTC.

CDR3 DNA: TGTGCCAGCAGTGAGCGGAGGGCTAACTATGGCTACACCTTC. This translates into CASSERRANYGYTF. This chain uses TRBV2 with TRBJ1-2; D not resolved. CDR3 length: 14 amino acids. Trimming took off 3 bases at V and 0 bases at J, with 8 bases between the two ends. Per the germline V gene, CDR1 is SNHLY and CDR2 is FYNNEI. Full variable domain (remainder filled in from reference TRBV2 and TRBJ1-2): EPEVTQTPSHQVTQMGQEVILRCVPISNHLYFYWYRQILGQKVEFLVSFYNNEISEKSEIFDDQFSVERPDGSNFTLKIRSTKLEDSAMYFCASSERRANYGYTFGSGTRLTVV.

The chain combines TRBV7-8 with TRBJ2-5, with TRBD1 identical over 7 bases. The germline V gene has CDR1 SGHVS and CDR2 FQNEAQ. V shed 3 bases and J 6 bases; nucleotides not matched to a gene: 13. The length of the CDR3 is 16 residues. The CDR3 DNA reads as TGTGCCAGCAGCTTGAGCGGACAGGCGAGTAGTAAGACCCAGTACTTC. Amino acid sequence: CASSLSGQASSKTQYF.

This clone was observed a single time. The CDR3, as DNA: TGTGCCAGCAGCGGATTAAGGGACAGTACATATAGCAATCAGCCCCAGCATTTT. This codes for CASSGLRDSTYSNQPQHF. This sequence joins TRBV27 and TRBJ1-5; 7 bases align to TRBD1. Per the germline V gene, CDR1 is MNHEY and CDR2 is SMNVEV (reference sequence). J gave up 0 bases and V 6 bases, and 14 bases lay outside the gene matches. This CDR3 has 18 residues.

This clone was counted a single time. The chain links TRBV6-5 to TRBJ1-2; 7 bases map to TRBD1. The germline V gene has CDR1 MNHEY and CDR2 SVGAGI. There are 14 residues in the CDR3. With V trimmed by 1 base and J by 8 bases, 7 bases remained unmatched. DNA for the CDR3: TGTGCCAGCAGTTACTTTAACAGGGGACGGGGCTACACCTTC. Encoded protein: CASSYFNRGRGYTF.

V is TRBV4-1 and J is TRBJ2-3; TRBD2 matches at 8 bases. Germline V gene sequence: CDR1 MGHRA, CDR2 YSYEKL. Trimming cost V 1 base and J 5 bases; bases outside gene matches: 5. The CDR3 runs to 15 residues. CDR3: CASSQGSLAGDTQYF. The CDR3 DNA is TGCGCCAGCAGCCAAGGTTCTCTAGCGGGAGATACGCAGTATTTT.

This chain joins TRBV10-2 and TRBJ1-1; D is undetermined. The ends were cut back, 1 base at V and 4 bases at J, with 13 bases in the middle. The germline V gene has CDR1 WSHSY and CDR2 SAAADI. The CDR3 sequence is 15 residues long. The CDR3 coding sequence is TGCGCCAGCAGTGAGTATGGAGGGTCCGGCACTGAAGCTTTCTTT. It translates to CASSEYGGSGTEAFF.

V is TRBV28 and J is TRBJ1-2; TRBD1 agrees at 7 bases. Germline V lookup: CDR1 MDHEN, CDR2 SYDVKM. This CDR3 region has 16 residues. J gave up 0 bases and V 6 bases, and 10 bases lay outside the gene matches. CDR3 region: CASSHWDSRANYGYTF. The CDR3 DNA reads TGTGCCAGCAGCCATTGGGACAGCCGTGCTAACTATGGCTACACCTTC.

This clone has only a few counts. The chain uses TRBV7-6 and TRBJ1-5; 8 positions match TRBD1. The V and J ends lost 5 bases and 6 bases, in that order; junction bases with no gene match: 6. This CDR3 is built from 14 residues. The germline V gene encodes CDR1 SGHVS and CDR2 FNYEAQ. CDR3 bases: TGTGCCAGCAGCCGCGACAGGGGTGGTCAGCCCCAGCATTTT. Translation: CASSRDRGGQPQHF.

The chain uses TRBV19 and TRBJ2-5, with 11 bases fitting TRBD1. V shed 7 bases, J shed 5 bases, and the junction held 9 bases outside the gene matches. This CDR3 contains 15 residues. The germline V gene has CDR1 LNHDA and CDR2 SQIVND (reference sequence). DNA of the CDR3: TGTGCCAGTACCCTGGGGACAGGGGGAGCGGAGACCCAGTACTTC. Amino acids: CASTLGTGGAETQYF.

The DNA of the CDR3 is TGCGCCAGCAGCTTGGAAGGGAGCTCCTACGAGCAGTACTTC. Its protein product is CASSLEGSSYEQYF. The chain employs TRBV5-1 and TRBJ2-5; the D gene is possibly TRBD2 (5 bases). The end of the DNA fits TRBJ2-7 better, so the J call may be wrong. Germline assignment: CDR1 SGHRS and CDR2 YFSETQ. This CDR3 spans 14 amino acids.

This chain links TRBV10-3 with TRBJ2-1; 8 bases are a match to TRBD2. From germline, CDR1 is ENHRY and CDR2 SYGVKD. The CDR3 length is 17 residues. The J segment lost 0 bases and the V segment lost 0 bases, leaving 4 bases of the junction unmatched. This CDR3 reads CAISESSGTSSYNEQFF. The CDR3 nucleotides are TGTGCCATCAGTGAGTCTAGCGGGACGAGCTCCTACAATGAGCAGTTCTTC.

The table lists this clone with a few counts. The gene calls are TRBV7-8 and TRBJ1-5, with 11 bases identical to TRBD1. CDR1 and CDR2 (germline): SGHVS, FQNEAQ. Trimming cost V 3 bases and J 2 bases; bases outside gene matches: 6. The CDR3 has 17 residues. CDR3 coding DNA: TGTGCCAGCAGCTTTAGGACAGGGGGCAGGGGCAATCAGCCCCAGCATTTT. Translation: CASSFRTGGRGNQPQHF.

The chain is built from TRBV20-1 and TRBJ2-3; D not certain. The CDR3 totals 11 residues. V lost 1 base, J lost 5 bases, and 4 bases lay in between. Germline values: CDR1 DFQATT, CDR2 SNEGSKA (reference sequence). CDR3 residues: CSARVRDTQYF. The CDR3, as DNA: TGCAGTGCTAGAGTTAGAGATACGCAGTATTTT.

The chain joins TRBV9 to TRBJ2-2, with D possibly matching TRBD2 (5 bases). CDR3 length equals 15 residues. The V and J ends lost 6 bases and 3 bases respectively, with 15 bases between them. From germline, CDR1 is SGDLS and CDR2 YYNGEE. CDR3 sequence reads: CASTMEAYHTGELFF. The CDR3 DNA sequence: TGTGCCAGCACCATGGAGGCCTATCACACCGGGGAGCTGTTTTTT.

V usage is TRBV5-6 and J usage is TRBJ2-7; TRBD1 aligns across 7 bases. V trimming: 4 bases; J trimming: 0 bases; junction bases outside the gene matches: 4. Germline loops: CDR1 SGHDT, CDR2 YYEEEE. The CDR3 extends over 14 amino acids. The CDR3 DNA sequence: TGTGCCAGCAGCCCAGGACAGGACTCCTACGAGCAGTACTTC. Its translation: CASSPGQDSYEQYF.

V usage is TRBV7-3 and J usage is TRBJ2-3, with 12 bases aligning to TRBD2. CDR3 length: 18 amino acids. Germline V gene lookup returns CDR1 SGHTA and CDR2 FQGTGA. Germline trimming cut 5 bases from V and 5 bases from J; bases unmatched to any gene: 14. Here the CDR3 DNA reads TGTGCCAGCAGCCCCCAACCGACTAGCGGGAGTTCATTAGATACGCAGTATTTT. It translates to CASSPQPTSGSSLDTQYF.

The J gene is TRBJ2-7, the V gene TRBV5-4, with 8 bases matching TRBD2. Losses at the gene ends were 4 bases for V and 4 bases for J; bases not matched to a gene: 7. The CDR3 is 14 amino acids. From germline, CDR1 is SGHNT and CDR2 YYREEE (reference sequence). The CDR3 DNA follows: TGTGCCAGCAGCGTGACTAGCGCGACTTACGAGCAGTACTTC. This translates into CASSVTSATYEQYF.

The chain has TRBV7-8 and TRBJ1-4; unclear D gene. Deletions cut 3 bases from V and 4 bases from J, with 3 bases between. CDR1 is SGHVS, CDR2 FQNEAQ, per germline. The CDR3 has 12 residues. The CDR3 loop reads CASSFSNEKLFF. The CDR3 coding sequence is TGTGCCAGCAGCTTCAGTAATGAAAAACTGTTTTTT.